A selection of T cell receptor beta chains follows, all from one sample in a study of cytomegalovirus exposure and HLA in healthy donors. Sequencing was performed with immunoSEQ multiplex PCR; in TCRdb, only in-frame clones are kept and a portion is missing. In the table there are some 73,000 clones, about 90% of which are singletons. Sequencing was done on a sample of PBMCs. These receptors all stem from a woman aged 18-29 years in good health and CMV-seropositive. The CDR3 runs from the conserved cysteine through the conserved F or W. D genes are given only for firm matches. Clone size, where shown, is once, few, many, or a class for clones that have expanded.

CDR3 | size | D | V | length
CASSRLGGQPYEQYF | . | TRBD1 | TRBV27 | 15
CASSPEDSTFNEQFF | once | . | TRBV5-4 | 15
CASSYQGWDEQYF | . | . | TRBV6-6 | 13
CASSFLLDRFNQPQHF | once | . | TRBV5-5 | 16
CASSPVSGPSTDTQYF | . | TRBD2 | TRBV28 | 16
CASSQDHPDQPQHF | . | . | TRBV4-1 | 14
CASSRGDHQETQYF | . | . | TRBV14 | 14
CASSTYQEIGYF | . | . | TRBV18 | 12
CAWIFPLLRASGSSVTGELFF | . | TRBD2 | TRBV30 | 21
CASSQELRTEAFF | . | . | TRBV14 | 13
CAWNPGTGGYDEQYF | . | TRBD1 | TRBV30 | 15
CASSLSGRGGQETQYF | once | TRBD2 | TRBV7-2 | 16
CSGTSGNTGELFF | . | TRBD2 | TRBV29-1 | 13
CASSSNPGQGGNIQYF | . | TRBD1 | TRBV28 | 16
CASSWRGLGSTQETQYF | . | . | TRBV5-1 | 17
CASSKAKPGGQYNEQFF | . | . | TRBV21-1 | 17
CASYGLAVTYEQYF | . | . | TRBV6-4 | 14
CAAWPGTNYGYTF | . | . | TRBV6-5 | 13
CASSLAQAMNTEAFF | once | . | TRBV13 | 15
CASSKLADQYNEQFF | . | . | TRBV19 | 15
CATSRERSGGGELFF | . | TRBD2 | TRBV15 | 15
CASSDGGTGYNEQFF | . | TRBD1 | TRBV10-1 | 15
CASSQDLSRDLGGYTF | . | . | TRBV4-1 | 16
CASSLAGAAGDLNEQFF | once | TRBD2 | TRBV5-4 | 17
CASSRPGTGTNQPQHF | . | TRBD1 | TRBV19 | 16
CASSHASSVGEQYF | . | . | TRBV4-1 | 14
CSPRGDEQYF | . | . | TRBV20-1 | 10
CASSQDAGGSGANVLTF | . | TRBD1 | TRBV4-3 | 17
CASSPGGQEETQYF | . | . | TRBV5-4 | 14
CASSPGQGSSTDTQYF | once | TRBD1 | TRBV4-3 | 16
CASSLARETQYF | . | . | TRBV5-1 | 12
CASSPGQGNTEAFF | . | TRBD1 | TRBV4-2 | 14
CAWSRREGDVHQNIQYF | . | . | TRBV30 | 17
CASRTYTTGMNTEAFF | . | . | TRBV19 | 16
CASSFSRQGILF | . | TRBD1 | TRBV5-4 | 12
CASSQEVLGGLDGYTF | . | . | TRBV14 | 16
CASSFLGQGRETQYF | . | TRBD1 | TRBV28 | 15
CASSRRQVFTGELFF | . | . | TRBV7-2 | 15
CASSNGAGREAFF | . | . | TRBV19 | 13
CASSDRGGLAYEQYF | . | TRBD1 | TRBV19 | 15
CASSGQGFYGYTF | . | TRBD1 | TRBV2 | 13
CASSSGTGGGKQYF | . | TRBD1 | TRBV5-1 | 14
CASSSNEKLFF | . | . | TRBV5-6 | 11
CASSIGRWKEGDTQYF | . | . | TRBV19 | 16
CASSMGFQVRYHTEAFF | . | . | TRBV19 | 17
CASSVQRGATEAFF | . | . | TRBV4-1 | 14
CSVKTGGINQPQHF | . | TRBD1 | TRBV29-1 | 14
CASSGGGAVFNEQFF | . | . | TRBV2 | 15
CASSPLGTGYGYTF | . | TRBD1 | TRBV4-2 | 14
CASSPAEGKGNTEAFF | . | . | TRBV13 | 16
CASSTQGAGELFF | . | . | TRBV19 | 13
CASSQTGLSYEQYF | . | TRBD1 | TRBV4-1 | 14
CSVEDLGGWSSYNEQFF | . | . | TRBV29-1 | 17
CASSLAAGKGYGYTF | . | . | TRBV7-9 | 15
CASSDSWTDTDTQYF | . | . | TRBV6-4 | 15
CASSRDIAQPQHF | . | . | TRBV6-6 | 13
CASSLTGGNTEAFF | once | TRBD1 | TRBV27 | 14